The present T cell receptor (beta chain) was sequenced within a study of blood T cell repertoires in COVID-19 (TCRdb year 2020). Regarding the study in general: Samples from collaborators originated in the United States, Italy and Spain and spanned both the acute and convalescent phases of COVID-19. The prospective study material was composed of cDNA or gDNA derived from T cells, B-cell-depleted T cells, or PBMCs. Subjects who had been exposed to COVID-19, were actively infected with it, or had recovered from it provided the deeply sampled blood TCRbeta repertoires that made up the dataset. A freely available public database, intended as a resource for researchers studying the immune response to SARS-CoV-2, is where the repertoires were released. The samples were drawn from two sources: the first 160 participants of the ongoing ImmuneRACE study, and about 1,300 subjects contributed by 6 global collaborators. The sample metadata nearly always contained a de-identified subject ID, COVID-19 status, age in years and sex. HLA class I and class II types, where available, came from metadata supplied by the sample provider rather than from assay-based typing.

At one collaborating source in Seattle, patients were enrolled during active infection and were followed longitudinally through the course of disease. The collaborating institutions used their own protocols to collect whole blood in K2EDTA tubes. For TCRbeta analysis, collaborators shipped samples in one of three forms: frozen whole blood, isolated PBMCs, or DNA extracted from either of those sample types. TCRbeta CDR3 regions were amplified from genomic DNA using the immunoSEQ Assay, a bias-controlled multiplex PCR. Per the authors' processing: Within the assay, amplification of reference gene primers was used to estimate how many nucleated cells each sample contained. Sequence reads were collapsed and filtered to measure the absolute abundance of every unique TCRbeta CDR3 rearrangement. For each sample, productive Simpson clonality was calculated as the square root of Simpson's diversity index over productive rearrangements. TCRdb provides this immuneACCESS table in a form limited to in-frame rearrangements. Some clones are lacking; in checked studies, under half of them reflect an unresolved V gene, and why the rest are absent is not known. From that table come the V and J calls and clone size; the DNA was used to work out D and trimming. Present in this sample are 250,000 to 400,000 clones, about 90% of which were seen just once. The leading ten clones occupy 2.5% to 3.5% of the sample.

With regard to this clone: There is no known antigen for this receptor. Base qualities are not at hand, and no much larger clone is one base apart.

Findings and caveats that apply to the study as a whole: The quantity of clinical and demographic metadata differed by source and by participant and was supplied without curation.

The CDR3 measures 13 amino acids from cysteine to phenylalanine. The only DNA kept is the CDR3, 39 bases in frame from the first base. V is shortened by 4 bases, J by 5 bases, and the region joining them spans 9 bases. Sequences SGHDN (CDR1) and FVKESK (CDR2) are obtained from the germline V gene. This receptor was taken from a woman aged 30 to 39 with COVID-19, enrolled during active disease. This sequence uses TRBV14 and TRBJ1-5, and TRBD1 may be the D gene, going by 5 matching bases. Material: peripheral blood. The CDR3 loop reads CASSPSGDQPQHF. Here is the DNA: TGTGCCAGCAGCCCTTCGGGGGATCAGCCCCAGCATTTT.